This TCR beta chain is drawn from a study of vaccination and CD4 T cells after COVID-19 (dated by TCRdb to 2021 to 2024). Regarding the complete study: The convalescent cohort comprised six males and four females, including two Hispanic individuals, seven Caucasians, two Asians and one multiracial person. For stimulating the cultures, overlapping spike peptide pools were used, derived from SARS-CoV-2 as well as from the common cold coronaviruses HCoV-NL63, HCoV-OC43 and HCoV-229E. Participants received two doses of either the Pfizer-BioNTech BNT162b2 vaccine (n=8) or the Moderna mRNA-1273 vaccine (n=2). Post-vaccine blood samples were taken a median of 72 days after the second vaccine dose, with a range of roughly 14 to 241 days. The spike-specific CD4+ TCR repertoire was compared before and after mRNA vaccination in nine to ten COVID-19 convalescent patients and several infection-naive healthy vaccine recipients. Control cultures used a CEFX viral epitope pool as positive control, an HIV-1 Nef peptide pool as negative control, or no peptide. Post-COVID blood samples were collected from convalescent patients a median of approximately 93 days after diagnosis, with a range of about 35 to 170 days. Findings and caveats that apply to the study as a whole: The study included relatively few convalescent patients and did not analyze early timepoints after natural infection. In convalescent patients, a median roughly 85% of post-vaccine SARS-CoV-2-reactive clones were detected only after vaccination, suggesting vaccine-specific priming. The median number of SARS-CoV-2-reactive clonotypes rose from under 25 after infection to 30 to 45 after vaccination, but the change was not significant. Of the vaccine-specific clones in convalescent patients, 304 of 307, or nearly all, reacted only to SARS-CoV-2 spike and did not cross-react with common cold coronaviruses.

The method was PCR. At the Johns Hopkins FTIC core, DNA from the cultured CD4+ T cells underwent TCR sequencing with the Oncomine TCR Beta short-read assay. The QIAamp micro DNA kit was used to extract genomic DNA from the cultured CD4+ T cells. Oncomine TCR Beta libraries from cultured CD4+ T cells were pooled using unique dual indexes and sequenced on an Illumina iSeq 100. Per the original workflow: Non-productive sequences were removed, and CDR3s not starting with C, not ending with F or W, or shorter than 7 amino acids were discarded. Antigen-specific clonotypes were identified using the MANAFEST web application through comparison of peptide-stimulated wells with reference and other culture wells. An FDR below 0.05, an odds ratio above 5, and a productive frequency above 0.1% in at least two of three replicate wells were required for clones to be considered positive. A clonotype counted as cross-reactive if it showed significant expansion both in the SARS-CoV-2 spike wells and in at least one common cold coronavirus spike condition. Similarity between CDR3 sequences was evaluated in R version 3.6.1 using Levenshtein distances (stringdist) and unrooted phylogenetic trees (ape). In TCRdb, the public reads were trimmed at Q25 with fastp and aligned with MiXCR, with productive beta chains retained. Every distinct CDR3 protein forms one entry, paired with its most common genes and DNA. These V and J calls rely on TCRdb rather than the paper's analysis. Recorded for this sample are 15,000 to 20,000 distinct CDR3 sequences; roughly two fifths of them occurred a single time. Jointly, the top ten make up about 28% of the sample.

V is pruned by 0 bases and J by 4 bases, leaving 11 bases of the junction without a gene match. CDR3 length: 17 amino acids, cysteine to phenylalanine. Just CDR3 DNA is preserved here, 51 bases in frame from base 1. CDR1 and CDR2, per the germline V gene (reference sequence), are DFQATT and SNEGSKA. As to this clonotype: What antigen it recognizes has not been identified. No much larger clonotype is one base removed from it; base qualities were not supplied.

The treatment or condition label of this sample denotes: roughly 10-day PBMC culture with coronavirus spike peptide pools or control peptides (ViraFEST assay). The ViraFEST assay was used in the study, in which antigen-specific T cells were expanded with peptide pools and expanded clonotypes were subsequently identified by TCR sequencing. The absence of prior SARS-CoV-2 infection in healthy vaccine recipients was confirmed by negative nucleocapsid antibody tests before and after vaccination. PBMCs were cultured at two million per well in IMDM supplemented with approximately 5% human AB serum and about 9.6 IU/ml IL-2, with 9.5 to 10 ug/ml peptide pools added. Half of the culture medium was replaced with fresh IL-2-containing medium on days 3 and 7. Once the cells had been in culture for about 10 days, the EasySep CD4+ T cell isolation kit was used to isolate CD4+ T cells by negative selection. Ficoll-Paque Plus gradient centrifugation was used to isolate PBMCs from whole blood, and the isolated PBMCs were then either used fresh or cryopreserved at -140C. Culture conditions were generally each tested in triplicate wells.

The chain uses TRBV20-1 and TRBJ2-3, with 9 central nucleotides matching TRBD2. The source of this sequence is a human donor who received a COVID-19 vaccine. The sample here was CD4+ T cells from blood, cultured in vitro, taken before SARS-CoV-2 vaccination. The nucleotide sequence is given as TGCAGTGCTAGAGATTTCGCGGCTAGCGGGGTATCAGATACGCAGTATTTT. Translated, it gives CSARDFAASGVSDTQYF.